This paragraph covers one TCR beta chain sequence. Its specificity is not known. Germline-derived CDR1 and CDR2 are LGHDT and YNNKEL (reference sequence). This CDR3 contains 14 residues. Trimming cost V 2 bases and J 4 bases, with 12 bases left between them. This specimen belongs to a study of response to subunit inactivated influenza vaccine. Study-wide findings and caveats: Researchers suggested that each seasonal influenza vaccination recruits few new T cells.

TCRdb independently ran MiXCR on the RT-PCR reads; one entry per CDR3 protein. The sample contains hundreds of thousands of distinct CDR3 sequences, 11% of which appear only once. These data were likewise used in another study, on T cells expressing NK-cell markers. That study reports: For TCR beta, cDNA was produced by 5'RACE template switching with UMIs.

Sample: PBMCs from blood, taken on the day of vaccination. The TCR originated in a man aged 50 to 60 who received an inactivated influenza vaccine. This chain uses TRBV3-1 with TRBJ2-7; TRBD1 or TRBD2 may be the D gene (6 bases each). This CDR3 is CASSQRGARYEQYF. The DNA of the CDR3 is TGTGCCAGCAGCCAAAGGGGGGCGCGGTACGAGCAGTACTTC.